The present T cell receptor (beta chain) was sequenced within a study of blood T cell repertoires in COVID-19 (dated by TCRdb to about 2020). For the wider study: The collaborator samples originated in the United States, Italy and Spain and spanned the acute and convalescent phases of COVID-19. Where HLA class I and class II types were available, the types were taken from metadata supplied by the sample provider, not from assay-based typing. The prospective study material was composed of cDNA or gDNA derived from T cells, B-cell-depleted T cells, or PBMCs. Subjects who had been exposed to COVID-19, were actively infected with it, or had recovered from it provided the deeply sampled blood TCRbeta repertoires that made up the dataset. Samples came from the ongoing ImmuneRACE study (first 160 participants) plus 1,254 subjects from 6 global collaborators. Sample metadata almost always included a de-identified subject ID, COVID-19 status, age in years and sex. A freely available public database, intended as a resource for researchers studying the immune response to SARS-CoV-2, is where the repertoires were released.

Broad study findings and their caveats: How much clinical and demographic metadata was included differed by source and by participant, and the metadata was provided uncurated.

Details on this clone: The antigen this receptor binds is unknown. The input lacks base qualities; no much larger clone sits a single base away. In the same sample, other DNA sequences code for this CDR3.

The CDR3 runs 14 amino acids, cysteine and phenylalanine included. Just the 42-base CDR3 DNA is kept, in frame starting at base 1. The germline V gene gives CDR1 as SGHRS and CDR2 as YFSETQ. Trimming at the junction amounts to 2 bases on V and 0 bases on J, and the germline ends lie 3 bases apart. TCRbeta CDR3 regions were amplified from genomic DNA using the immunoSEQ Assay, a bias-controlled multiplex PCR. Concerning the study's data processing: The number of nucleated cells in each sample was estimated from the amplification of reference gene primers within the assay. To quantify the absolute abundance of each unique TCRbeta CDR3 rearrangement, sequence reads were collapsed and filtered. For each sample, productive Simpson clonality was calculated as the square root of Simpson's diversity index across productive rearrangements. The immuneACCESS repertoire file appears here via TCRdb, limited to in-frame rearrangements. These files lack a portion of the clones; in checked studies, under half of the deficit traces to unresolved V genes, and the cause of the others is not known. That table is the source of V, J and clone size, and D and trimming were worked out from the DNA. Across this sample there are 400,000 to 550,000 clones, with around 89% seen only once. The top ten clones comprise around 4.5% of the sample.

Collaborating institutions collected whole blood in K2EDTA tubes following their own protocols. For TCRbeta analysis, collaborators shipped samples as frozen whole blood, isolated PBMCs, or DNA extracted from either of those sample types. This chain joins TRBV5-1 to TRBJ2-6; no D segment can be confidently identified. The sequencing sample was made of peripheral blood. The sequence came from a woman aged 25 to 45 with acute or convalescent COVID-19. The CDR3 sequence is CASSLYSGANVLTF. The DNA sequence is TGCGCCAGCAGCTTATACTCTGGGGCCAACGTCCTGACTTTC.